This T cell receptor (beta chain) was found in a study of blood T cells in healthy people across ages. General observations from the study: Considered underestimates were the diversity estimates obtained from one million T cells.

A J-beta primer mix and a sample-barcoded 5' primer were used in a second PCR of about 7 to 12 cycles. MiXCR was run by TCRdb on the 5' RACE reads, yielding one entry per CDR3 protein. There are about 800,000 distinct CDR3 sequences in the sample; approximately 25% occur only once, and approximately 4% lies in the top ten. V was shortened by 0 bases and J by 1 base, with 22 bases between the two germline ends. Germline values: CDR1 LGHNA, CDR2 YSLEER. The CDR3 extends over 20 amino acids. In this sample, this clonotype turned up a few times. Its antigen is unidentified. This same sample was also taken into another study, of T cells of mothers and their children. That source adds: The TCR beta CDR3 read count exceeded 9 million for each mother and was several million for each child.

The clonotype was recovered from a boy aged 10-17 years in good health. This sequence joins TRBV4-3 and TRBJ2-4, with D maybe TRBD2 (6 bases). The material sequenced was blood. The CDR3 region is CASSQELGGDLGRAKNIQYF. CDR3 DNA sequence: TGCGCCAGCAGCCAAGAACTTGGCGGGGACCTAGGACGGGCCAAAAACATTCAGTACTTC.